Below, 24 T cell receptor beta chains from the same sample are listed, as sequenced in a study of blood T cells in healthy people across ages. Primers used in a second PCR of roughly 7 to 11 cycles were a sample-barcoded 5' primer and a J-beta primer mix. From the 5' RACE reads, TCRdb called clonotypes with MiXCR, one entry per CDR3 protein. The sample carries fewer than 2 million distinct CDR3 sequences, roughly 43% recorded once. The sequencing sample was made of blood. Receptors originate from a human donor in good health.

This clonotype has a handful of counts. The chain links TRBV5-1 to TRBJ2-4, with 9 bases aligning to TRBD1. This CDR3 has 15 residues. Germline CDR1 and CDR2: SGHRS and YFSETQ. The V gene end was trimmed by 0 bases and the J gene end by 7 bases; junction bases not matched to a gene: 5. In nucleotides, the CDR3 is TGCGCCAGCAGCTTGGCCGGACAGGGGTTCAACATTCAGTACTTC. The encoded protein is CASSLAGQGFNIQYF.

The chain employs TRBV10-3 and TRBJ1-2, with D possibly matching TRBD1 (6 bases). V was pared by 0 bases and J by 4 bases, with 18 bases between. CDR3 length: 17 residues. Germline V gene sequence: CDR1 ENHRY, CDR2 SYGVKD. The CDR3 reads CAISESKSRGAGYGYTF. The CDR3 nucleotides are TGTGCCATCAGTGAGTCCAAATCTCGGGGGGCTGGCTATGGCTACACCTTC.

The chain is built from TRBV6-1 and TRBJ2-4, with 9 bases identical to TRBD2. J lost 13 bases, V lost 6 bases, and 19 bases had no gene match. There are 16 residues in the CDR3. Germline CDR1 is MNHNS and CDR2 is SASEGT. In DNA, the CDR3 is TGTGCCAGCAGGGAGTCCTCTAGCGGGGAATACAATGAGCAGTACTTC. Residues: CASRESSSGEYNEQYF.

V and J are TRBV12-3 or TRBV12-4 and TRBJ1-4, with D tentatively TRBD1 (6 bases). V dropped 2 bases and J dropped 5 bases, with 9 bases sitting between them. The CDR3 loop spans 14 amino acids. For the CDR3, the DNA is TGTGCCAGCAGTTTAAAACAGGGAAATGAAAAACTGTTTTTT. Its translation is CASSLKQGNEKLFF.

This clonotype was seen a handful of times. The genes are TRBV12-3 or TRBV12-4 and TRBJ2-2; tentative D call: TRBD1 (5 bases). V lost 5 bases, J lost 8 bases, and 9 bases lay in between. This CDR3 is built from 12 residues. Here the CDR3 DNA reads TGTGCCAGCAGTCCCTACAGGGGGGAGCTGTTTTTT. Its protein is CASSPYRGELFF.

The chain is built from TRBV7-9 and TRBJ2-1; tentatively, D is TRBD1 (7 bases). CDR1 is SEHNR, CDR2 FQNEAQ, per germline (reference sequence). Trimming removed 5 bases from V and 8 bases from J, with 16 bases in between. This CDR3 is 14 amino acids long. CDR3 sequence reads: CASSRLSGGYEQFF. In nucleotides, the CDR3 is TGTGCCAGCAGCCGACTGTCAGGGGGGTATGAGCAGTTCTTC.

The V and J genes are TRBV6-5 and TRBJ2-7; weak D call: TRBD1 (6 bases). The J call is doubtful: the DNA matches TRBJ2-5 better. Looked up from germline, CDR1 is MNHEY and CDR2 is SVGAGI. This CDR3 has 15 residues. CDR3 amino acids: CASGHQSWGRETQYF. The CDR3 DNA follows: TGTGCCAGCGGCCATCAAAGCTGGGGGCGAGAGACCCAGTACTTC.

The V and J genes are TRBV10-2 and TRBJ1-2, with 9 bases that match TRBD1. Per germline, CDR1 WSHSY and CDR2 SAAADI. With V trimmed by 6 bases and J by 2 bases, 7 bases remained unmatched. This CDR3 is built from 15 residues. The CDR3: CASRPAGTGNYGYTF. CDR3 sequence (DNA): TGCGCCAGCAGACCAGCCGGGACAGGGAACTATGGCTACACCTTC.

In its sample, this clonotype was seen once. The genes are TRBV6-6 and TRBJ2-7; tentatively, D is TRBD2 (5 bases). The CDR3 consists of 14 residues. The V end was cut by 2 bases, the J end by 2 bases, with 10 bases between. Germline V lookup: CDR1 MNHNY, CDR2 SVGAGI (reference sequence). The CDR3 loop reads CASSYARVTYEQYF. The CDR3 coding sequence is TGTGCCAGCAGTTACGCGCGGGTCACCTACGAGCAGTACTTC.

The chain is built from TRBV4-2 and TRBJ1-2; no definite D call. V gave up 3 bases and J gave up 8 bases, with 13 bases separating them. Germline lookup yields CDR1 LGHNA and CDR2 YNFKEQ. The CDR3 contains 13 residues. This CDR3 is CASSQTAKEGYTF. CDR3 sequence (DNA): TGTGCCAGCAGCCAGACGGCAAAGGAGGGCTACACCTTC.

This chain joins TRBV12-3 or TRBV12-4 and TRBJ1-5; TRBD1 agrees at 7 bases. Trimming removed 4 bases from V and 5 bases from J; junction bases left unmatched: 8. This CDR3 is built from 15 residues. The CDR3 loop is CASSSEGQGDQPQHF. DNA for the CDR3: TGTGCCAGCAGTTCGGAGGGGCAGGGGGATCAGCCCCAGCATTTT.

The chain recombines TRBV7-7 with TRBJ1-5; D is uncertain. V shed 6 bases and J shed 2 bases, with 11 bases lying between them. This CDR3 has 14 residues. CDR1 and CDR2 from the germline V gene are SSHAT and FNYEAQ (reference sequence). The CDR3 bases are TGTGCCAGCAGTTCAAGTGGGTGCAATCAGCCCCAGCATTTT. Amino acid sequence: CASSSSGCNQPQHF.

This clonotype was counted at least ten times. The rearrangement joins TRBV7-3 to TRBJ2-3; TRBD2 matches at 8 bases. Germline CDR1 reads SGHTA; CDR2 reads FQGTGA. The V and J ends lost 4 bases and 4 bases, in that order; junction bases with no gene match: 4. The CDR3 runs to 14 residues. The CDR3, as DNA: TGTGCCAGCAGCTCTGGGACTAGTTCAGATACGCAGTATTTT. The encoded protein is CASSSGTSSDTQYF.

As DNA, the CDR3 is TGTGCCACCAGCAGAGTTCGGGGGTTTGCCTACGAGCAGTACTTC. This translates into CATSRVRGFAYEQYF. This chain uses TRBV15 with TRBJ2-7; tentative D call: TRBD2 (6 bases). This CDR3 region has 15 residues. Trimming stripped 1 base from V and 2 bases from J, with 12 bases between. Germline lookup yields CDR1 LNHNV and CDR2 YYDKDF (reference sequence).

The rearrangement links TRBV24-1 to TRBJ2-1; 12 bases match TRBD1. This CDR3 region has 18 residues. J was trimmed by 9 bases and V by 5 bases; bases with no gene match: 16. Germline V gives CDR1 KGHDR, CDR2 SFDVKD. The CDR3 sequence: CATSAYTGTGGAGSEQFF. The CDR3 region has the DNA TGTGCCACCAGTGCATACACCGGGACAGGGGGCGCAGGGAGTGAGCAGTTCTTC.

CDR3 residues: CASSQGRAPQYF. The DNA for the CDR3 is TGTGCCAGCAGCCAGGGGAGGGCGCCGCAGTATTTT. V gene TRBV13 combines with J gene TRBJ2-3; the D gene is possibly TRBD2 (7 bases). V was cut by 5 bases and J by 10 bases, with 13 bases left in between. CDR3 length: 12 amino acids. Per the germline V gene, CDR1 is PRHDT and CDR2 is FYEKMQ (reference sequence).

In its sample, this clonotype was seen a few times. The CDR3 loop is CASSDRDRYEQYF. The CDR3 DNA follows: TGTGCCAGCAGCGACCGGGACCGTTACGAGCAGTACTTC. This rearrangement joins TRBV7-9 to TRBJ2-4; either TRBD1 or TRBD2 may fit D (5 bases each). The J call may be in error: the DNA end matches TRBJ2-7 better. The length of the CDR3 is 13 residues. Germline V gene data show CDR1 as SEHNR and CDR2 as FQNEAQ (reference sequence).

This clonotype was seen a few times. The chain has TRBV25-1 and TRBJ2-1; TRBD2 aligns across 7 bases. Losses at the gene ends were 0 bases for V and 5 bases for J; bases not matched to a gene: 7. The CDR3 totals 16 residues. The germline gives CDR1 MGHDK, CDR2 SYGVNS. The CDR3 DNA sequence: TGTGCCAGCAGTGAATATTTCCTAGCGGCTGACAATGAGCAGTTCTTC. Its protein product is CASSEYFLAADNEQFF.

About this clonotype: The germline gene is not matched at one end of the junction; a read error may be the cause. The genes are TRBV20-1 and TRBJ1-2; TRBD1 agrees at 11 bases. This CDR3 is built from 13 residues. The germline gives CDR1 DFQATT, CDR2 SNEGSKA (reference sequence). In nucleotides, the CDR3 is TGCAGTGCCAAGGACAGGGGGCAGGGTGGCCACACCTTC. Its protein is CSAKDRGQGGHTF.

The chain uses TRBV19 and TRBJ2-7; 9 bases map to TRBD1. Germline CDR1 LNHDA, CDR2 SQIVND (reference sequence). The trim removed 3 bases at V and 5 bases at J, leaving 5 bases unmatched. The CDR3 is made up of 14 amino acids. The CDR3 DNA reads TGTGCCAGTAGTATTCAGGGGACAGGGCACGAGCAGTACTTC. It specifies CASSIQGTGHEQYF. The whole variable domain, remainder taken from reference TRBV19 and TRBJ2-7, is DGGITQSPKYLFRKEGQNVTLSCEQNLNHDAMYWYRQDPGQGLRLIYYSQIVNDFQKGDIAEGYSVSREKKESFPLTVTSAQKNPTAFYLCASSIQGTGHEQYFGPGTRLTVT.

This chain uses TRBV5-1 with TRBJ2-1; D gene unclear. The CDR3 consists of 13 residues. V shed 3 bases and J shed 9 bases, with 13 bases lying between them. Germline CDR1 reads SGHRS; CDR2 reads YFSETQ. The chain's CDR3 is CASSSVAGIEQFF. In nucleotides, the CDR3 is TGCGCCAGCAGCTCCGTCGCAGGAATTGAGCAGTTCTTC.

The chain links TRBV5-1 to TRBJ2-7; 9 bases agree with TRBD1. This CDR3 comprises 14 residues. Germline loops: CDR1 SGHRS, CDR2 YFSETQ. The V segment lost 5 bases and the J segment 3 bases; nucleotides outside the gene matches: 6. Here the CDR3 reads CASRRTGANYEQYF. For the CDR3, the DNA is TGCGCCAGCAGGCGGACAGGGGCGAACTACGAGCAGTACTTC.

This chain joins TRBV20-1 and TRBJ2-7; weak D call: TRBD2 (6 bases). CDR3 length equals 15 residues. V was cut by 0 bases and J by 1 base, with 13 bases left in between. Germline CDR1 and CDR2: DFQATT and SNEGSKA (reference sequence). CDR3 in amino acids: CSARDGRRTSYEQYF. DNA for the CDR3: TGCAGTGCTAGAGACGGGAGACGGACTTCCTACGAGCAGTACTTC.

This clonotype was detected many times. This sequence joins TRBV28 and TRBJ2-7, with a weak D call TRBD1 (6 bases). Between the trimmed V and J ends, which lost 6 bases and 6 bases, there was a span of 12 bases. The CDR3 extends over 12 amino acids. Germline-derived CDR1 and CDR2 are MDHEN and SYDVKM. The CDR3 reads CASSSQGFEQYF. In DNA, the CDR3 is TGTGCCAGCAGCTCTCAGGGGTTCGAGCAGTACTTC.